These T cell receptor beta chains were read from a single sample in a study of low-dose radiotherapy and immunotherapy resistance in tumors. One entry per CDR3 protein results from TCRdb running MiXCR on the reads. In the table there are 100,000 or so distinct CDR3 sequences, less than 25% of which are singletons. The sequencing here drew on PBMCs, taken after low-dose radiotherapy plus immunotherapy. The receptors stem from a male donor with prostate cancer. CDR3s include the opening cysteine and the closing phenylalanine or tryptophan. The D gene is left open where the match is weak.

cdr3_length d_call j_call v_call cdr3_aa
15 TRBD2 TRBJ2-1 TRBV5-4 CASSLASGGGGEQFF
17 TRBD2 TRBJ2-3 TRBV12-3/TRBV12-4 CASSPNSGGGSTDTQYF
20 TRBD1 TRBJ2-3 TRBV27 CASSLLTGAISLPYTDTQYF
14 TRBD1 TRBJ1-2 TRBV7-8 CASTHRGGEGGYTF
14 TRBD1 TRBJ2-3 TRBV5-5 CASSLGQGSDTQYF
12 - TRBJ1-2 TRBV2 CASSELANGYTF
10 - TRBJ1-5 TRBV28 CASSRAAQHF
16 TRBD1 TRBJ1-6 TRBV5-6 CASSHIDDRGNSPLHF
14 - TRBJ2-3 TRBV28 CASSLPAGTDTQYF
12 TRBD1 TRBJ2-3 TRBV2 CASDRVVDTQYF
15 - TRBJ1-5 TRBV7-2 CASSLAPDSNQPQHF
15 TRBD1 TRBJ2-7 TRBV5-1 CASSPSDRASDEQYF
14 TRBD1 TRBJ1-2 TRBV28 CASSPGQKRYGYTF
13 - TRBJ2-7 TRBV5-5 CASSLTVTYEQYF
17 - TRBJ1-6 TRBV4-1 CASSQNPQSIHNSPLHF
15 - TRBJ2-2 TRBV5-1 CASSSSGRSIGELFF
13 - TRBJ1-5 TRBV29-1 CSVGGGSGQPQHF
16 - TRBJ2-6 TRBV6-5 CASSYSGNSGANVLTF
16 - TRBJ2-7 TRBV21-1 CATKIFPGLEFHEQYF
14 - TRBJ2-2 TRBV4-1 CASSPKSRTGELFF
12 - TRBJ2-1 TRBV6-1 CASMGVSDEQFF
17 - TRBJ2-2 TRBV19 CASSRGWRGSNTGELFF
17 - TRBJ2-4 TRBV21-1 CASSNPSRGTAKNIQYF
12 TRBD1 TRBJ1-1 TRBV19 CASRGQGLEAFF
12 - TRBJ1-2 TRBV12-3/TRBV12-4 CASSNTNYGYTF
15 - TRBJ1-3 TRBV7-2 CASTLGTRSGNTIYF
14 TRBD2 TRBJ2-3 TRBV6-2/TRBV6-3 CASRPRGDGDTQYF
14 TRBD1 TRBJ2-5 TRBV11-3 CASSRRQGAETQYF
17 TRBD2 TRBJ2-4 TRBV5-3 CASSWTSGGIAKNIQYF
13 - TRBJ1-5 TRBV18 CASSLDSHQPQHF
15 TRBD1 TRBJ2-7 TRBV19 CASSIDGQGFYEQYF
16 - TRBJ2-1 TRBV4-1 CASSQDTGGPYNEQFF
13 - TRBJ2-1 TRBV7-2 CASSSGPGPEQFF
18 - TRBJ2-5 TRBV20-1 CSASGPEGLGTPGETQYF
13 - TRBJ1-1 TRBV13 CASDGGSAQKAFF
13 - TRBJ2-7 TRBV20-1 CSARGANDYEQYF
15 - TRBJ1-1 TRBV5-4 CASSHPDRMNTEAFF
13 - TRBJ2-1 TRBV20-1 CSASEGAYNEQFF
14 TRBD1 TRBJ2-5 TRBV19 CASSLPDRKETQYF
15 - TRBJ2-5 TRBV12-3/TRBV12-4 CASSPSLTGRETQYF
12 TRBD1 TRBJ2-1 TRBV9 CASSATGDEQFF
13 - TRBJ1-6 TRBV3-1 CASSENRYSPLHF
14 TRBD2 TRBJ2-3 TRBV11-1 CASSHSGRADTQYF
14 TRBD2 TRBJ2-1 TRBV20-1 CSAGAAGDYNEQFF
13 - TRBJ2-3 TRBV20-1 CSAVGPSTDTQYF
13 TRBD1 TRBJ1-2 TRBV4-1 CASSQDSRGTYTF
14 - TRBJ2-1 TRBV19 CASSIGLRYNEQFF
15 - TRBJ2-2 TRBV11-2 CASSLASLETGELFF
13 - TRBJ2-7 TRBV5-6 CASSLDPSYEQYF
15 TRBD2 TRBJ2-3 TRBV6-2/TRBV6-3 CASSYGEGSTDTQYF
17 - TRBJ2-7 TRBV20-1 CSAKQPPPTRGAYEQYF
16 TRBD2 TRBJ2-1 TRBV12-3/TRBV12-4 CASSLVAGGYDNEQFF
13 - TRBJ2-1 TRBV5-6 CASSFDTDNEQFF